These 8 T cell receptor beta chains were sequenced from one sample in a study of tumor-infiltrating lymphocytes in primary liver carcinoma (dated by TCRdb to 2015 to 2018). Blood RNA was extracted from unsorted whole blood using TRIzol reagent, and germline DNA was obtained with the DNeasy Blood & Tissue kit. For sequencing, an Illumina HiSeq 2500 was employed. Using a constant-region primer and ProtoScript II reverse transcriptase, TCRbeta-specific cDNA was reverse-transcribed from 500 ng total RNA. TCRbeta libraries were built with three nested multiplex PCR rounds, a slightly modified ARM-PCR procedure. Multiplex TRBV1-TRBV30 forward primers and a Cbeta reverse primer were used in the first two PCR rounds, each of which was run for approximately 11 cycles. Clones were called with MiXCR by TCRdb after fastp trimmed the public reads at Q25, and only in-frame beta chains were retained. Records with the same CDR3 protein are collapsed into one entry carrying the most frequent genes and DNA. A total of a few hundred thousand distinct CDR3 sequences appear in this sample, approximately 58% of them only once. Clones ranked in the top ten supply over 15% of the sample.

Sequencing was performed on peripheral blood. These receptors originate from a woman aged 30 to 39 with primary liver carcinoma and hepatitis B virus infection.

With respect to this clonotype: Germline is not matched at one junction end, which may reflect a read error. The genes are TRBV6-2 or TRBV6-3 and TRBJ2-3, with TRBD2 as a possible D gene (6 bases). The CDR3 is 13 residues long. Germline V gene data show CDR1 as MNHEY and CDR2 as SVGEGT. The CDR3 nucleotides are TGTGTCAGCGGTGAGCGGGTCACAGATACGCAGTATTTT. Translation: CVSGERVTDTQYF.

This clonotype appeared a few times. The V and J genes are TRBV5-5 and TRBJ2-2; D call uncertain. CDR1 is SGHKS, CDR2 YYEKEE, per germline (reference sequence). Trimming removed 0 bases at V and 1 base at J, with 7 bases between. This CDR3 has 15 amino acids. DNA of the CDR3: TGTGCCAGCAGCTTGGGCAGCCTGAACACCGGGGAGCTGTTTTTT. This translates into CASSLGSLNTGELFF.

This clonotype was detected a few times. V gene TRBV10-3 combines with J gene TRBJ2-3; 9 bases align to TRBD1. With V trimmed by 2 bases and J by 3 bases, 3 bases remained unmatched. The CDR3 extends over 15 amino acids. Germline V gene sequence: CDR1 ENHRY, CDR2 SYGVKD. The DNA of the CDR3 is TGTGCCATCAGTGAGAACAGGGGGCGAACAGATACGCAGTATTTT. It is translated as CAISENRGRTDTQYF.

This rearrangement joins TRBV12-3 or TRBV12-4 to TRBJ1-2; D remains ambiguous. The V and J ends lost 3 bases and 2 bases respectively, with 7 bases between them. The CDR3 sequence is 13 residues long. The chain's CDR3 is CASSFSQNYGYTF. The CDR3, as DNA: TGTGCCAGCAGTTTTTCACAGAACTATGGCTACACCTTC.

With regard to this clonotype: The missing conserved phenylalanine or tryptophan at the end of this CDR3 makes a read error likely. The chain couples TRBV11-2 to TRBJ2-7; D not certain. The CDR3 runs to 14 residues. Trimming left V 3 bases short and J 3 bases short, with 12 bases between. Germline values: CDR1 SGHAT, CDR2 FQNNGV. CDR3 residues: CASSFSPFSYEQYL. For the CDR3, the DNA is TGTGCCAGCAGCTTTAGCCCCTTTAGCTACGAGCAGTACTTA.

This clonotype has at least ten counts. This chain joins TRBV6-5 and TRBJ1-6; 9 bases fit TRBD1. J gave up 5 bases and V 5 bases, and 4 bases lay outside the gene matches. In germline, CDR1 is MNHEY, CDR2 SVGAGI. This CDR3 spans 15 amino acids. The CDR3 nucleotides read TGTGCCAGCAGTGACAGGGGGGGGCATAATTCACCCCTCCACTTT. It yields the protein CASSDRGGHNSPLHF.

Of note for this clonotype: This could be a read error, since a much larger clone is one nucleotide away. This chain uses TRBV5-5 with TRBJ1-5; D gene ambiguous. This CDR3 is built from 14 residues. Trimming left V 4 bases short and J 4 bases short, with 12 bases between. Per the germline V gene, CDR1 is SGHKS and CDR2 is YYEKEE (reference sequence). This chain's CDR3 is CASSAGWSNQPQHF. DNA for the CDR3: TGTGCCAGCAGCGCCGGATGGAGTAATCAGCCCCAGCATTTT.

Worth noting for this clonotype: Since a much larger clone is just one base distant, this may be a read error. The chain has TRBV6-2 or TRBV6-3 and TRBJ2-1; D unclear. The CDR3 is 17 residues long. Germline V gives CDR1 MNHEY, CDR2 SVGEGT. DNA for the CDR3: TGTGCCAGCAGTTTCCCTTTGGGCTTCGGTAGAAGCGATGAGCACTTCTTC. Its translation is CASSFPLGFGRSDEHFF.